Below are 20 T cell receptor beta chains sequenced from a single sample in a study of blood T cell repertoires in COVID-19. Using immunoSEQ multiplex PCR, the repertoire was profiled, and TCRdb retains in-frame clones only, with some absent. Of 150,000 to 200,000 clones listed, 70% to 90% are singletons. Sequencing was done on a sample of peripheral blood. Receptor source: a man between 50 and 59 years old with active or convalescent COVID-19.

The chain couples TRBV5-1 to TRBJ2-3; no firm D call. V lost 6 bases to trimming and J lost 0 bases, with 8 bases between them. Germline values: CDR1 SGHRS, CDR2 YFSETQ. CDR3 length: 13 residues. The CDR3 DNA reads as TGCGCCAGCACCATTACTAGCACAGATACGCAGTATTTT. Amino acids: CASTITSTDTQYF.

The V gene is TRBV30, the J gene TRBJ2-2; 7 bases agree with TRBD1. Trimming removed 3 bases from V and 4 bases from J; junction bases left unmatched: 5. This CDR3 region has 14 residues. Germline CDR1 GTSNPN, CDR2 SVGIG (reference sequence). The CDR3 reads CAWRAAGGTGELFF. The CDR3 region has the DNA TGTGCCTGGAGGGCGGCAGGGGGCACCGGGGAGCTGTTTTTT.

The V and J genes are TRBV19 and TRBJ2-1; 7 bases align to TRBD1. This CDR3 spans 16 amino acids. With 7 bases clipped from V and 5 bases from J, the junction kept 14 bases outside the gene matches. In germline, CDR1 is LNHDA, CDR2 SQIVND (reference sequence). The CDR3 loop reads CASKPPQGRRDNEQFF. CDR3 nucleotides: TGTGCCAGTAAACCACCACAGGGGAGAAGGGACAATGAGCAGTTCTTC.

The V and J genes are TRBV20-1 and TRBJ1-6; D perhaps matches TRBD1 (5 bases). V was pared by 3 bases and J by 8 bases, with 11 bases between. Germline V lookup: CDR1 DFQATT, CDR2 SNEGSKA (reference sequence). The CDR3 is made up of 13 amino acids. The CDR3 DNA follows: TGCAGTGCTAGTGACTCCAGGGATTCACCCCTCCACTTT. Its translation is CSASDSRDSPLHF.

The chain has TRBV6-6 and TRBJ2-2, with TRBD1 identical over 7 bases. Germline assignment: CDR1 MNHNY and CDR2 SVGAGI (reference sequence). The CDR3 loop spans 14 amino acids. V gave up 10 bases and J gave up 3 bases; unmatched junction bases: 8. CDR3 residues: CATQTGIDTGELFF. The CDR3 DNA reads as TGTGCCACCCAGACAGGGATCGACACCGGGGAGCTGTTTTTT.

The V gene is TRBV7-2, the J gene TRBJ2-2; no definite D call. This CDR3 contains 15 residues. V was shortened by 10 bases and J by 0 bases, with 15 bases between the two germline ends. Per germline, CDR1 SGHTA and CDR2 FQGNSA. CDR3: CATARGVANTGELFF. DNA for the CDR3: TGTGCCACGGCCAGAGGTGTGGCGAACACCGGGGAGCTGTTTTTT.

The chain uses TRBV5-1 and TRBJ2-5; the D gene is possibly TRBD1 (5 bases). V lost 1 base, J lost 2 bases, and 12 bases lay in between. The CDR3 loop spans 15 amino acids. The germline V gene encodes CDR1 SGHRS and CDR2 YFSETQ. The CDR3 spells CASSLLTDAQETQYF. In nucleotides, the CDR3 is TGCGCCAGCAGCTTGTTGACAGACGCTCAAGAGACCCAGTACTTC.

V usage is TRBV12-2 and J usage is TRBJ1-1; TRBD1 reflects the table's D call only, with no check against the DNA. TRBV12-2 is a known pseudogene. This CDR3 contains 17 residues. DNA of the CDR3: TGTGCAAGTCGCTTAGTAATAAAGGGACAGTTGAACACTGAAGCTTTCTTT. Translating it yields CASRLVIKGQLNTEAFF.

The rearrangement uses TRBV6-6 and TRBJ1-1, with D unclear. The germline V gene encodes CDR1 MNHNY and CDR2 SVGAGI (reference sequence). The CDR3 runs 11 residues. V was trimmed by 6 bases and J by 3 bases, leaving 5 bases between them. Here the CDR3 DNA reads TGTGCCAGCAGCCCTTACACTGAAGCTTTCTTT. Encoded protein: CASSPYTEAFF.

This clone was seen once. The chain links TRBV28 to TRBJ1-2; 8 nucleotides line up with TRBD1. V was clipped by 5 bases and J by 0 bases; unmatched bases: 5. Germline V gene data show CDR1 as MDHEN and CDR2 as SYDVKM. The CDR3 totals 15 residues. CDR3 region: CASSLGTGSNYGYTF. Written as DNA, the CDR3 is TGTGCCAGCAGTCTCGGGACAGGATCTAACTATGGCTACACCTTC.

The chain employs TRBV6-5 and TRBJ2-2, with TRBD1 identical over 7 bases. Germline V gene lookup returns CDR1 MNHEY and CDR2 SVGAGI. J was trimmed by 0 bases and V by 8 bases; bases with no gene match: 3. CDR3 length: 14 amino acids. The CDR3 region is CASGGQTNTGELFF. CDR3 in DNA: TGTGCCAGCGGGGGACAGACGAACACCGGGGAGCTGTTTTTT.

This chain joins TRBV7-2 and TRBJ2-3; the D is unclear. This CDR3 spans 14 amino acids. The germline V gene encodes CDR1 SGHTA and CDR2 FQGNSA. Trimming took off 5 bases at V and 10 bases at J, with 19 bases between the two ends. The CDR3 here is CASSTRVDPYSQYF. The CDR3 DNA reads as TGTGCCAGCAGCACCCGGGTCGACCCCTACTCGCAGTATTTT.

The chain uses TRBV3-1 (or the pseudogene TRBV3-2) and TRBJ2-1; D is uncertain. Germline loops: CDR1 LGHDT, CDR2 YNNKEL (reference sequence). V was cut by 2 bases and J by 7 bases, with 9 bases left in between. This CDR3 region has 13 residues. The CDR3 here is CASSQLRENEQFF. DNA for the CDR3: TGTGCCAGCAGCCAATTAAGAGAGAATGAGCAGTTCTTC.

This clone was picked up a small number of times. The CDR3 reads CASTTGGSNQPQHF. CDR3 coding DNA: TGTGCCAGCACCACAGGGGGGAGCAATCAGCCCCAGCATTTT. This sequence joins TRBV6-5 and TRBJ1-5; 8 nucleotides align to TRBD1. V was pared by 7 bases and J by 1 base, with 3 bases of the junction left unmatched. Per the germline V gene, CDR1 is MNHEY and CDR2 is SVGAGI. The CDR3 sequence is 14 residues long.

The V and J genes are TRBV7-9 and TRBJ1-1, with TRBD1 as a possible D gene (5 bases). Germline values: CDR1 SEHNR, CDR2 FQNEAQ (reference sequence). V was trimmed by 5 bases and J by 1 base, leaving 14 bases between them. The CDR3 contains 15 residues. This chain's CDR3 is CASSHPGVSNTEAFF. The CDR3 bases are TGTGCCAGCAGCCACCCGGGGGTGTCGAACACTGAAGCTTTCTTT.

The chain joins TRBV19 to TRBJ1-2, with TRBD1 matching over 7 bases. Losses at the gene ends were 3 bases for V and 4 bases for J; bases not matched to a gene: 8. Germline values: CDR1 LNHDA, CDR2 SQIVND (reference sequence). The CDR3 runs to 15 residues. The CDR3 DNA sequence: TGTGCCAGTAGTATCTCAACAGGGGCCGCCTATGGCTACACCTTC. Its protein is CASSISTGAAYGYTF.

The chain recombines TRBV12-5 with TRBJ2-3; unclear D gene. The CDR3 is 12 amino acids. Per the germline V gene, CDR1 is LGHNT and CDR2 is FRNRAP. V dropped 7 bases and J dropped 0 bases, with 5 bases sitting between them. For the CDR3, the DNA is TGTGCTAGTGCTCCTAGCACAGATACGCAGTATTTT. This codes for CASAPSTDTQYF.

The chain combines TRBV6-1 with TRBJ2-2, with 7 bases aligning to TRBD2. The CDR3 covers 16 residues. Per the germline V gene, CDR1 is MNHNS and CDR2 is SASEGT. The ends lost 0 bases at V and 6 bases at J; junction bases unmatched: 7. The CDR3: CASSEAWQGGAGELFF. The CDR3 bases are TGTGCCAGCAGTGAAGCGTGGCAGGGAGGGGCCGGGGAGCTGTTTTTT.

This clone has only one observation. V and J are TRBV19 and TRBJ1-2, with D possibly matching TRBD1 (6 bases). Trimming left V 3 bases short and J 0 bases short, with 8 bases between. The CDR3 has 14 residues. CDR1 and CDR2 (germline): LNHDA, SQIVND (reference sequence). As DNA, the CDR3 is TGTGCCAGTAGTATCGGACAGCCTAACTATGGCTACACCTTC. The encoded protein is CASSIGQPNYGYTF.

V gene TRBV29-1 combines with J gene TRBJ1-4, with D tentatively TRBD1 (6 bases). V was pared by 7 bases and J by 0 bases, with 9 bases between. The germline V gene has CDR1 SQVTM and CDR2 ANQGSEA. The CDR3 runs 13 residues. CDR3 nucleotides: TGCAGCGCTGGACAGTCAACTAATGAAAAACTGTTTTTT. Translation: CSAGQSTNEKLFF.